The present entry profiles one TCR beta chain with its context. As yet, its antigen is unknown. The data stem from a study of PD-1 blockade in classical Hodgkin lymphoma. Study observations and caveats: CD4+ TCR diversity rose significantly by C4D1, and CD8+ TCR diversity did not.

The table came from immunoSEQ multiplex PCR; TCRdb's copy has only in-frame clones and leaves some out. The table shows some 90,000 clones, with roughly 78% occurring only once. Time point in this sample: cycle 4 day 1 (C4D1), after less than 7 weeks of nivolumab. Each patient relapsed following autologous stem cell transplantation, and prior brentuximab vedotin exposure differed. The CDR3 is 13 residues long. In germline, CDR1 is LGHNA, CDR2 YSLEER. Trimming took 1 base from V and 7 from J, leaving 11 bases between them. V usage is TRBV4-3 and J usage is TRBJ2-7; D gene uncertain. This TCR came from a human donor with classical Hodgkin lymphoma. The sample here was peripheral blood mononuclear cells (PBMCs), taken before the fourth cycle of nivolumab. CDR3 loop: CASSQVVGIEQYF. DNA of the CDR3: TGCGCCAGCAGCCAAGTGGTGGGGATTGAGCAGTACTTC.